This T cell receptor beta chain comes out of a study of T cells in localized non-small cell lung cancer. TCRdb's table, derived via immunoSEQ multiplex PCR, lists solely in-frame clones and lacks some. The table includes under 55,000 clones, about 91% detected once. This clone was counted a few times. The germline V gene encodes CDR1 WSHSY and CDR2 SAAADI. The V and J ends lost 7 bases and 7 bases respectively, with 19 bases between them. This CDR3 contains 15 residues. This rearrangement joins TRBV10-2 to TRBJ2-2, with D possibly matching TRBD2 (5 bases). This TCR was recovered from a woman aged 35 to 75 with stage II lung adenocarcinoma. The input for sequencing was PBMCs, taken before any cancer treatment. In DNA form, the CDR3 reads TGCGCCAGCAAGAGGACCCCCCGAAGCGGCGGGGAGCTGTTTTTT. Protein: CASKRTPRSGGELFF.